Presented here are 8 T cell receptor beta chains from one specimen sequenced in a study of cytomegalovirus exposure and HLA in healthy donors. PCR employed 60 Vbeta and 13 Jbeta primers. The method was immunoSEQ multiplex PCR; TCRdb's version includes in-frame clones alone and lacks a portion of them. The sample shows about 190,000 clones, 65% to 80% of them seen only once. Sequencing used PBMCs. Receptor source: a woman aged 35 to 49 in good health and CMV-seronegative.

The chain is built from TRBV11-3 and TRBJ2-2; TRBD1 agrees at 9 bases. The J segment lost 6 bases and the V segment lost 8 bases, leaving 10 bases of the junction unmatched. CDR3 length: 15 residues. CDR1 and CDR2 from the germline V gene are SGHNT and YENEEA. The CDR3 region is CASRRDRVLAGELFF. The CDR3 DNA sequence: TGTGCCAGCCGCCGGGACAGGGTATTGGCCGGGGAGCTGTTTTTT.

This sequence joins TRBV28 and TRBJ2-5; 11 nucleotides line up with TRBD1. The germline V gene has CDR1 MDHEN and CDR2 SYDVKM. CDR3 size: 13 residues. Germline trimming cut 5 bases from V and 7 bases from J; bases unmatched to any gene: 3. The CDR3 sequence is CASSLGQGGTQYF. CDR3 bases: TGTGCCAGCAGTCTGGGACAGGGGGGGACCCAGTACTTC. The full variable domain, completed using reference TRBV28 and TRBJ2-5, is DVKVTQSSRYLVKRTGEKVFLECVQDMDHENMFWYRQDPGLGLRLIYFSYDVKMKEKGDIPEGYSVSREKKERFSLILESASTNQTSMYLCASSLGQGGTQYFGPGTRLLVL.

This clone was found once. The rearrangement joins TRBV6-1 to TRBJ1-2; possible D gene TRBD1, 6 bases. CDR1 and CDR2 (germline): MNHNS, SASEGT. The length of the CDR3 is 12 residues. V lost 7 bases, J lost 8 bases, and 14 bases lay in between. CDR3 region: CASTPWTAGYTF. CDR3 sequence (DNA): TGTGCCAGCACGCCCTGGACAGCGGGCTACACCTTC.

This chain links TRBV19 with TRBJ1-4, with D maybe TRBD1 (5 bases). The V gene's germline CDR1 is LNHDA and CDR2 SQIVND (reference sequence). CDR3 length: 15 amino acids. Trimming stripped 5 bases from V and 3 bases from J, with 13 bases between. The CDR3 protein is CASSGQGRSNEKLFF. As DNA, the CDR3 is TGTGCCAGTAGTGGCCAGGGAAGGTCTAATGAAAAACTGTTTTTT.

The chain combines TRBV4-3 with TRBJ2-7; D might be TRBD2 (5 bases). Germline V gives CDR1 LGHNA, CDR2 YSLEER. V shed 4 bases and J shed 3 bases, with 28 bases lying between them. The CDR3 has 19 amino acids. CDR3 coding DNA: TGCGCCAGCAGCCTTTTCCTCCCTGCGGGTAGTGCGCGGTTCTACGAGCAGTACTTC. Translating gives CASSLFLPAGSARFYEQYF.

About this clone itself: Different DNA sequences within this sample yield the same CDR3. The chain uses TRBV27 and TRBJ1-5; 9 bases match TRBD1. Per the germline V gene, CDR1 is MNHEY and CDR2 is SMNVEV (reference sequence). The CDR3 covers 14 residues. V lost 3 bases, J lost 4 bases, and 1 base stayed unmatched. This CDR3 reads CASSLGQGNQPQHF. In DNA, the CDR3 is TGTGCCAGCAGTTTGGGACAGGGAAATCAGCCCCAGCATTTT.

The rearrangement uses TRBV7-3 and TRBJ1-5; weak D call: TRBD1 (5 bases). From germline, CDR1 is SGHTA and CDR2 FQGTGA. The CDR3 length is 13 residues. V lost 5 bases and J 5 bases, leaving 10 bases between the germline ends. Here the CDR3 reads CASSLGVDQPQHF. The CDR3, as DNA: TGTGCCAGCAGCCTAGGGGTTGATCAGCCCCAGCATTTT.

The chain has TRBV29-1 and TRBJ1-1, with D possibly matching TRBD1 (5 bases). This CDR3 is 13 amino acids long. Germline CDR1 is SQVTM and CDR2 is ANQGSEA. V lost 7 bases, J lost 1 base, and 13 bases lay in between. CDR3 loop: CSGGDPKNTEAFF. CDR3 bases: TGCAGCGGGGGGGATCCGAAGAACACTGAAGCTTTCTTT.